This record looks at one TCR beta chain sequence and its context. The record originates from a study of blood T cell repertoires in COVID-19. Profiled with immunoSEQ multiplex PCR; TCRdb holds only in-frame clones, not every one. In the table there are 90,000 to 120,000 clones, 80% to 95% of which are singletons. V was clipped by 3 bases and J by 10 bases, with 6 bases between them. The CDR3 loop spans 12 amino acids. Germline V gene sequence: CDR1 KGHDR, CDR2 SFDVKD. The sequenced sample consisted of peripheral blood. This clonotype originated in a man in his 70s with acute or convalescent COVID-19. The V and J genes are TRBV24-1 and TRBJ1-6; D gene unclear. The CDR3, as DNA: TGTGCCACCAGTGATCAGTGGTCACCCCTCCACTTT. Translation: CATSDQWSPLHF.